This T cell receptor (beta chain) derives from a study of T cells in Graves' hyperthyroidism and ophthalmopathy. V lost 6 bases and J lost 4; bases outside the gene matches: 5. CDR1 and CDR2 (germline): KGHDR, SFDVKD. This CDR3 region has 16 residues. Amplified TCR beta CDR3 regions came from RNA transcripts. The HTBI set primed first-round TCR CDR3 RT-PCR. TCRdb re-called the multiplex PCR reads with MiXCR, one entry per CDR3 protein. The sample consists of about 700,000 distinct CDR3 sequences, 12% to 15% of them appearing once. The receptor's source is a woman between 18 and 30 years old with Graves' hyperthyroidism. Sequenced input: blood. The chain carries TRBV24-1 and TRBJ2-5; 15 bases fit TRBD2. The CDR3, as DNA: TGTGCCACCAGTCTCGGGACTAGCGGGAGGTCAGAGACCCAGTACTTC. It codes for CATSLGTSGRSETQYF.